The 12 T cell receptor beta chains below were found in one sample sequenced in a study of human T cells and chemical hapten exposure. Time point specified: patch test 3, about 24 weeks after DPC sensitization. Treatment of the sample: therapeutic diphenylcyclopropenone sensitization with weekly scalp DPC. TCRdb used MiXCR to reprocess the RACE reads, holding one entry per CDR3 protein. The table has about 160,000 distinct CDR3 sequences, 28% seen once. The sequenced sample was whole blood, obtained in connection with sensitization to the hapten diphenylcyclopropenone (DPC). The origin of the receptors is a young woman with alopecia areata. Some clones in this sample may be carry-over from other donors' samples.

On this clonotype itself: One end of the junction is discordant with germline, which a read error may explain. The chain employs TRBV7-3 and TRBJ2-3, with TRBD2 as a possible D gene (6 bases). The CDR3 contains 16 residues. Germline V lookup: CDR1 SGHTA, CDR2 FQGTGA. CDR3 DNA: TGTGTCAGCAGCCGCGGGGCGCCGGGGAGCACAGATACGCAGTATTTT. It yields the protein CVSSRGAPGSTDTQYF.

This clonotype was seen a handful of times. This chain uses TRBV12-3 or TRBV12-4 with TRBJ2-5; D is undetermined. The CDR3 contains 14 residues. The ends were cut back, 5 bases at V and 2 bases at J, with 12 bases in the middle. CDR3 sequence reads: CASSLHWVQETQYF. In DNA, the CDR3 is TGTGCCAGCAGTCTCCACTGGGTACAAGAGACCCAGTACTTC.

The chain is built from TRBV24-1 and TRBJ2-2, with 15 bases that match TRBD2. This CDR3 region has 17 residues. Germline V lookup: CDR1 KGHDR, CDR2 SFDVKD. V lost 7 bases, J lost 2 bases, and 4 bases stayed unmatched. The CDR3 region has the DNA TGTGCCACCAGCGGGACTAGCGGGGGGCGCAACACCGGGGAGCTGTTTTTT. Translated: CATSGTSGGRNTGELFF.

This clonotype has ten or more counts. This chain links TRBV28 with TRBJ2-3, with no clear D. Per the germline V gene, CDR1 is MDHEN and CDR2 is SYDVKM. The CDR3 totals 12 residues. Trimming removed 0 bases from V and 10 bases from J, with 8 bases in between. Here the CDR3 DNA reads TGTGCCAGCAGTTTATGGTACGACGCGCAGTATTTT. As protein: CASSLWYDAQYF.

The chain joins TRBV4-1 to TRBJ1-2; weak D call: TRBD1 (6 bases). This CDR3 contains 15 residues. Germline CDR1 reads MGHRA; CDR2 reads YSYEKL. V was shortened by 4 bases and J by 8 bases, with 20 bases between the two germline ends. The CDR3 DNA follows: TGCGCCAGCAGCCCCGAAGGGGGGACGGGAGAGGGCTACACCTTC. It is translated as CASSPEGGTGEGYTF.

This clonotype was seen a few times. The J gene is TRBJ2-4, the V gene TRBV29-1, with TRBD2 identical over 10 bases. Germline CDR1 reads SQVTM; CDR2 reads ANQGSEA. The CDR3 sequence is 12 residues long. Losses at the gene ends were 6 bases for V and 6 bases for J; bases not matched to a gene: 2. In DNA form, the CDR3 reads TGCAGCGTCCGACTAGCGGGAAACATTCAGTACTTC. This codes for CSVRLAGNIQYF.

V usage is TRBV15 and J usage is TRBJ2-3, with no clear D. V lost 4 bases to trimming and J lost 2 bases, with 7 bases between them. Germline values: CDR1 LNHNV, CDR2 YYDKDF (reference sequence). This CDR3 contains 13 residues. The CDR3 here is CATSTQNTDTQYF. CDR3 DNA: TGTGCCACCAGCACGCAAAACACAGATACGCAGTATTTT.

This chain links TRBV24-1 with TRBJ2-1, with D possibly called TRBD1 or TRBD2 (5 bases each). Germline V lookup: CDR1 KGHDR, CDR2 SFDVKD. The CDR3 contains 11 residues. V shed 4 bases and J shed 8 bases, with 5 bases lying between them. CDR3 protein: CATSEGDEQFF. In DNA, the CDR3 is TGTGCCACCAGTGAGGGGGATGAGCAGTTCTTC.

The V gene is TRBV27, the J gene TRBJ1-5; D call uncertain. The CDR3 consists of 13 residues. Germline lookup yields CDR1 MNHEY and CDR2 SMNVEV (reference sequence). The V and J ends lost 2 bases and 7 bases respectively, with 9 bases between them. CDR3 in amino acids: CASSLVTGQPQHF. The CDR3 DNA reads as TGTGCCAGCAGTTTAGTCACGGGACAGCCCCAGCATTTT.

The V gene is TRBV28, the J gene TRBJ1-1; no clear D gene. Germline V gene lookup returns CDR1 MDHEN and CDR2 SYDVKM. V was trimmed by 7 bases and J by 11 bases, leaving 17 bases between them. The CDR3 has 12 residues. The chain's CDR3 is CASKTLRVDAFF. DNA of the CDR3: TGTGCCAGCAAAACCTTGCGGGTGGACGCTTTCTTT.

The rearrangement joins TRBV10-2 to TRBJ2-2; D gene unclear. Deletions cut 2 bases from V and 5 bases from J, with 9 bases between. There are 14 residues in the CDR3. The germline gives CDR1 WSHSY, CDR2 SAAADI. The DNA of the CDR3 is TGCGCCAGCAGTGAGCTGGGCAAAACCGGGGAGCTGTTTTTT. As protein: CASSELGKTGELFF.

The sample holds many counts of this clonotype. The chain joins TRBV4-3 to TRBJ2-7; either TRBD1 or TRBD2 may supply D (5 bases each). V shed 0 bases and J shed 7 bases, with 16 bases lying between them. Germline V gene sequence: CDR1 LGHNA, CDR2 YSLEER. This CDR3 is built from 15 residues. Here the CDR3 reads CASSQDLRDPREQYF. The DNA for the CDR3 is TGCGCCAGCAGCCAAGATCTCCGGGACCCGCGGGAGCAGTACTTC.